The clone carrying this T cell receptor beta chain was observed at least ten times. These data come from a study of breast tumors, draining lymph nodes, adjacent tissues. Germline loops: CDR1 SGHTA, CDR2 FQGTGA. The V and J ends lost 6 bases and 2 bases respectively, with 16 bases between them. The CDR3 length is 16 residues. Breast cancer patients provided tissue from their axillary draining lymph nodes. TCRdb analysed the multiplex PCR reads with MiXCR anew, one entry per CDR3 protein. The profile covers about 130,000 distinct CDR3 sequences, with around 20% appearing a single time and roughly 2.4% taken by the ten largest.

What was sequenced was axillary lymph node tissue. This sequence originates from a female donor with breast cancer. Some clones in this sample may be carry-over from other donors' samples. The chain has TRBV7-3 and TRBJ2-2, with D possibly called TRBD1 or TRBD2 (5 bases each). The DNA for the CDR3 is TGTGCCAGCAGGAAAGGGAGCCAGGGTAACACCGGGGAGCTGTTTTTT. Translation gives CASRKGSQGNTGELFF.